The 22 T cell receptor beta chains below come from one sample, sequenced in a study of human T cells and chemical hapten exposure. Each CDR3 protein gets one entry after TCRdb re-called the RACE reads with MiXCR. Of about 360,000 distinct CDR3 sequences in the sample, 4.8% were seen once. The sample's time point: patch test 1, 2 weeks after DPC sensitization. Treatment of the sample: therapeutic diphenylcyclopropenone sensitization with weekly scalp DPC. The sample consisted of whole blood, taken in connection with sensitization to the hapten diphenylcyclopropenone (DPC). Receptors originate from a woman aged 45-59 years with alopecia areata. Some clones in this sample may be carry-over from other donors' samples.

This clonotype has a count of ten or more. The V gene is TRBV29-1, the J gene TRBJ2-6; D is perhaps TRBD1 (5 bases). Trimming pared 0 bases from V and 2 bases from J, leaving 8 bases between. This CDR3 has 15 amino acids. Per the germline V gene, CDR1 is SQVTM and CDR2 is ANQGSEA. In DNA, the CDR3 is TGCAGCGTTGAAGAGGGCAGGGCTGGGGCCAACGTCCTGACTTTC. Translation gives CSVEEGRAGANVLTF.

This sequence joins TRBV6-6 and TRBJ2-1; 7 bases align to TRBD2. The J segment lost 4 bases and the V segment lost 2 bases, leaving 8 bases of the junction unmatched. Germline V gene sequence: CDR1 MNHNY, CDR2 SVGAGI (reference sequence). CDR3 length equals 16 residues. The CDR3, as DNA: TGTGCCAGCAGTTACCGGACTAGACCTAGTTACAATGAGCAGTTCTTC. This encodes CASSYRTRPSYNEQFF.

In its sample, this clonotype was seen a few times. CDR3 protein: CASSLRTGSGETQYF. The CDR3 nucleotides are TGTGCCAGCAGCTTGCGGACAGGGTCGGGGGAGACCCAGTACTTC. The chain carries TRBV5-5 and TRBJ2-5; 8 bases line up with TRBD1. Germline assignment: CDR1 SGHKS and CDR2 YYEKEE (reference sequence). CDR3 length: 15 residues. J lost 5 bases, V lost 1 base, and 7 bases had no gene match. The full variable domain, rest sourced from reference TRBV5-5 and TRBJ2-5, is DAGVTQSPTHLIKTRGQQVTLRCSPISGHKSVSWYQQVLGQGPQFIFQYYEKEERGRGNFPDRFSARQFPNYSSELNVNALLLGDSALYLCASSLRTGSGETQYFGPGTRLLVL.

This clonotype was counted ten times or more. V gene TRBV27 combines with J gene TRBJ2-3; TRBD1 agrees at 7 bases. The junction had 9 bases not matched to a gene; V was cut back by 8 bases and J by 1 base. CDR1 is MNHEY, CDR2 SMNVEV, per germline (reference sequence). The CDR3 totals 15 residues. The chain's CDR3 is CASRGRQGRTDTQYF. For the CDR3, the DNA is TGTGCCAGCCGTGGCCGACAGGGTCGCACAGATACGCAGTATTTT.

This clonotype was seen repeatedly, ten times or more. This chain joins TRBV20-1 and TRBJ2-7; D possibly corresponds to TRBD2 (6 bases). V was trimmed by 8 bases and J by 3 bases, leaving 20 bases between them. The CDR3 is 14 residues long. CDR1 is DFQATT and CDR2 is SNEGSKA in the germline V gene (reference sequence). CDR3 nucleotide sequence: TGCAGTCTTATTCGGGACTCCCTCAACTACGAGCAGTACTTC. It specifies CSLIRDSLNYEQYF.

For the CDR3, the DNA is TGCGCCAGCAGCCGAAGCGGGGAGACCCAGTACTTC. It yields the protein CASSRSGETQYF. The V call is TRBV5-1, the J call TRBJ2-5; D might be TRBD2 (6 bases). This CDR3 is 12 amino acids long. CDR1 is SGHRS and CDR2 is YFSETQ in the germline V gene. Trimming removed 4 bases from V and 5 bases from J, with 9 bases in between.

In this sample, this clonotype turned up many times. The gene calls are TRBV15 and TRBJ2-5; possible D gene TRBD1, 5 bases. The CDR3 spans 16 residues. Germline-derived CDR1 and CDR2 are LNHNV and YYDKDF (reference sequence). Trimming shortened V by 1 base and J by 1 base, and 13 bases separated the two germline ends. The CDR3 spells CATSRAQTGPQETQYF. The DNA of the CDR3 is TGTGCCACCAGCAGAGCCCAAACAGGACCCCAAGAGACCCAGTACTTC. Full variable domain (rest looked up from reference TRBV15 and TRBJ2-5): DAMVIQNPRYQVTQFGKPVTLSCSQTLNHNVMYWYQQKSSQAPKLLFHYYDKDFNNEADTPDNFQSRRPNTSFCFLDIRSPGLGDTAMYLCATSRAQTGPQETQYFGPGTRLLVL.

This chain links TRBV4-2 with TRBJ2-1; no clear D. CDR3 length: 11 residues. Germline V gives CDR1 LGHNA, CDR2 YNFKEQ. Trimming pared 5 bases from V and 9 bases from J, leaving 8 bases between. CDR3 DNA sequence: TGTGCCAGCAGCTCCCGAGTTGAGCAGTTCTTC. Its translation: CASSSRVEQFF.

CDR3 amino acids: CASSYYGASMNTEAFF. CDR3 nucleotide sequence: TGTGCCAGCAGTTACTACGGCGCCTCCATGAACACTGAAGCTTTCTTT. The V gene is TRBV6-6, the J gene TRBJ1-1, with D uncertain. CDR1 MNHNY and CDR2 SVGAGI come from the germline V gene (reference sequence). V gave up 1 base and J gave up 0 bases, with 12 bases separating them. The CDR3 runs 16 residues.

This chain links TRBV27 with TRBJ1-1; no clear D. V lost 5 bases and J 8 bases, leaving 24 bases between the germline ends. Germline CDR1 reads MNHEY; CDR2 reads SMNVEV (reference sequence). The CDR3 has 16 residues. CDR3 in DNA: TGTGCCAGCAGTCCACTCCCCCGCGGCAGCTTGTCGGAAGCTTTCTTT. This sequence encodes CASSPLPRGSLSEAFF.

The V and J genes are TRBV20-1 and TRBJ2-7; D uncertain. Per germline, CDR1 DFQATT and CDR2 SNEGSKA (reference sequence). The CDR3 length is 15 residues. V dropped 6 bases and J dropped 2 bases, with 20 bases sitting between them. CDR3 protein: CSAPPNGAKPYEQYF. CDR3 sequence (DNA): TGCAGTGCCCCCCCAAACGGAGCCAAACCCTACGAGCAGTACTTC.

CDR3 in amino acids: CASTETAPYEQYF. The CDR3, as DNA: TGTGCCAGCACAGAGACAGCGCCCTACGAGCAGTACTTC. The chain employs TRBV2 and TRBJ2-7; D may be TRBD1 (5 bases). V lost 7 bases to trimming and J lost 2 bases, with 12 bases between them. In germline, CDR1 is SNHLY, CDR2 FYNNEI. The CDR3 length is 13 residues.

This CDR3 is CASSLLAGEARAEAFF. CDR3 nucleotides: TGTGCCAGCAGCTTATTGGCAGGGGAAGCCCGGGCTGAAGCTTTCTTT. This chain joins TRBV11-1 and TRBJ1-1; tentatively, D is TRBD1 (6 bases). CDR1 and CDR2 (germline): SGHAT, FQDESV (reference sequence). V lost 2 bases and J lost 6, with 19 bases in between. The CDR3 is 16 residues long.

The sample holds many counts of this clonotype. The chain carries TRBV21-1 and TRBJ2-1; the table gives TRBD1 as D, unverified against the DNA. TRBV21-1 is shown as a pseudogene. The CDR3 totals 22 residues. This CDR3 is CASSKKTKNQPMRGIPYNEQFF. The CDR3 DNA sequence: TGTGCCAGCAGCAAAAAAACCAAGAATCAACCCATGAGGGGTATCCCCTACAATGAGCAGTTCTTC.

This clonotype has a count of ten or more. This rearrangement joins TRBV12-3 or TRBV12-4 to TRBJ2-1; TRBD1 is a possible D gene (5 bases). The CDR3 extends over 10 amino acids. Trimming removed 6 bases from V and 15 bases from J, with 12 bases in between. The CDR3 reads CASSRTFPFF. DNA of the CDR3: TGTGCCAGCAGCCGGACATTCCCGTTCTTC.

There are a few counts of this clonotype. This chain links TRBV7-9 with TRBJ2-1; 10 bases align to TRBD2. The trim removed 2 bases at V and 5 bases at J, leaving 6 bases unmatched. The germline CDR1 and CDR2 sequences are SEHNR and FQNEAQ (reference sequence). The CDR3 has 16 amino acids. The CDR3 region has the DNA TGTGCCAGCAGCTTATGGAGCGGGGGGGCTGACAATGAGCAGTTCTTC. This codes for CASSLWSGGADNEQFF.

The rearrangement links TRBV6-2 or TRBV6-3 to TRBJ2-1, with 7 bases aligning to TRBD2. This CDR3 contains 15 residues. The germline CDR1 and CDR2 sequences are MNHEY and SVGEGT. V shed 6 bases, J shed 6 bases, and the junction held 11 bases outside the gene matches. The CDR3 spells CASSGLREGSNEQFF. The CDR3 nucleotides are TGTGCCAGCAGCGGCCTAAGGGAGGGCAGCAATGAGCAGTTCTTC.

The V call is TRBV27, the J call TRBJ1-2, with D perhaps matching TRBD1 (6 bases). Germline V CDR1 and CDR2: MNHEY, SMNVEV (reference sequence). The CDR3 extends over 16 amino acids. V gave up 0 bases and J gave up 1 base, with 12 bases separating them. CDR3 coding DNA: TGTGCCAGCAGTTTATCGATGGGACAACGTAACTATGGCTACACCTTC. Its protein is CASSLSMGQRNYGYTF.

This clonotype was found a few times. V and J are TRBV7-6 and TRBJ2-7, with D possibly being TRBD2 (5 bases). The CDR3 sequence is 14 residues long. The ends were cut back, 0 bases at V and 5 bases at J, with 11 bases in the middle. Germline CDR1 reads SGHVS; CDR2 reads FNYEAQ. CDR3 in DNA: TGTGCCAGCAGCTTAGCCGGGTCCGGGGACGAGCAGTACTTC. Protein sequence: CASSLAGSGDEQYF.

This clonotype was found a few times. The CDR3 reads CASSVDGGTDTQYF. DNA of the CDR3: TGTGCCAGCAGCGTAGATGGAGGGACAGATACGCAGTATTTT. The rearrangement links TRBV9 to TRBJ2-3; tentatively, D is TRBD2 (6 bases). The length of the CDR3 is 14 residues. V was shortened by 0 bases and J by 3 bases, with 8 bases between the two germline ends. From germline, CDR1 is SGDLS and CDR2 YYNGEE.

This clonotype has a handful of counts. The chain combines TRBV7-9 with TRBJ1-6, with D unclear. V was cut by 3 bases and J by 5 bases, with 5 bases left in between. The CDR3 runs 13 residues. CDR1 SEHNR and CDR2 FQNEAQ come from the germline V gene (reference sequence). The CDR3 DNA is TGTGCCAGCAGCTTTGATGATAATTCACCCCTCCACTTT. Residues: CASSFDDNSPLHF.

This clonotype was detected a few times. The chain links TRBV20-1 to TRBJ2-7, with D uncertain. Trimming stripped 1 base from V and 1 base from J, with 11 bases between. Germline V CDR1 and CDR2: DFQATT, SNEGSKA (reference sequence). This CDR3 spans 14 amino acids. CDR3 region: CSARVSVYSYEQYF. The CDR3 coding sequence is TGCAGTGCTAGAGTTTCTGTGTATTCCTACGAGCAGTACTTC.